One and the same sample provided the 12 T cell receptor beta chains below, sequenced in a study of tissue T cells after allogeneic stem cell transplantation. Some clones are missing from TCRdb's copy, which holds only in-frame ones; the method was immunoSEQ multiplex PCR. Here the sample spans about 6,300 clones, nearly 70% being singletons. Source: tissue from the rectum, taken at autopsy. These receptor sequences come from a woman aged 18-49 years with breast cancer.

This chain connects TRBV19 to TRBJ2-3, with D unclear. The CDR3 consists of 14 residues. Between the trimmed V and J ends, which lost 8 bases and 1 base, there was a span of 13 bases. Germline CDR1 and CDR2: LNHDA and SQIVND (reference sequence). The CDR3 DNA follows: TGTGCCAGTTCGATCAGTAGACGCACAGATACGCAGTATTTT. Translating it yields CASSISRRTDTQYF.

V usage is TRBV30 and J usage is TRBJ1-3; D is ambiguous. The CDR3 has 13 amino acids. Germline V lookup: CDR1 GTSNPN, CDR2 SVGIG (reference sequence). Trimming removed 2 bases at V and 4 bases at J, with 9 bases between. The CDR3 coding sequence is TGTGCCTGGAGTTTGGCCGTCGGAAACACCATATATTTT. Translated, it gives CAWSLAVGNTIYF.

The chain combines TRBV7-2 with TRBJ2-5; TRBD2 matches 7 bases. After removal of 5 bases from V and 2 bases from J, the junction contained 8 bases not matched to a gene. From germline, CDR1 is SGHTA and CDR2 FQGNSA. CDR3 length: 15 residues. CDR3 DNA: TGTGCCAGCAGCCTCAATGCGGGGGTACAAGAGACCCAGTACTTC. Amino acid sequence: CASSLNAGVQETQYF.

This clone was found a few times. This chain links TRBV20-1 with TRBJ1-2; D is perhaps TRBD1 (6 bases). CDR1 is DFQATT and CDR2 is SNEGSKA in the germline V gene (reference sequence). This CDR3 is 11 amino acids long. V gave up 6 bases and J gave up 7 bases, with 12 bases separating them. In DNA, the CDR3 is TGCAGTGCCAATCGGGACATTGGCTACACCTTC. Its translation: CSANRDIGYTF.

This clone was seen more than once but under ten times. The rearrangement joins TRBV5-4 to TRBJ2-1; D gene uncertain. Trimming took off 5 bases at V and 4 bases at J, with 4 bases between the two ends. The germline gives CDR1 SGHNT, CDR2 YYREEE (reference sequence). The CDR3 runs 11 residues. The CDR3 is CASRRYNEQFF. CDR3 DNA sequence: TGTGCCAGCAGGCGATACAATGAGCAGTTCTTC. The whole variable domain, remainder taken from reference TRBV5-4 and TRBJ2-1, is ETGVTQSPTHLIKTRGQQVTLRCSSQSGHNTVSWYQQALGQGPQFIFQYYREEENGRGNFPPRFSGLQFPNYSSELNVNALELDDSALYLCASRRYNEQFFGPGTRLTVL.

This chain connects TRBV5-1 to TRBJ2-3, with D perhaps TRBD1 (6 bases). The germline V gene encodes CDR1 SGHRS and CDR2 YFSETQ. The CDR3 extends over 15 amino acids. V was pared by 4 bases and J by 5 bases, with 17 bases between. The CDR3 DNA sequence: TGCGCCAGCAGCCTAACCGGGACAAGAAGAGATACGCAGTATTTT. Amino acids: CASSLTGTRRDTQYF. Based on the CDR3 plus reference TRBV5-1 and TRBJ2-3, the full variable domain is KAGVTQTPRYLIKTRGQQVTLSCSPISGHRSVSWYQQTPGQGLQFLFEYFSETQRNKGNFPGRFSGRQFSNSRSEMNVSTLELGDSALYLCASSLTGTRRDTQYFGPGTRLTVL.

CDR3 sequence reads: CAWSVRGSGQGQLFF. DNA of the CDR3: TGTGCCTGGAGTGTACGTGGGTCGGGACAGGGACAACTGTTTTTT. The chain recombines TRBV30 with TRBJ1-4; 9 bases are shared with TRBD1. Germline values: CDR1 GTSNPN, CDR2 SVGIG (reference sequence). The V and J ends lost 0 bases and 12 bases, in that order; junction bases with no gene match: 11. The CDR3 extends over 15 amino acids. Complete variable domain (other parts from reference TRBV30 and TRBJ1-4): SQTIHQWPATLVQPVGSPLSLECTVEGTSNPNLYWYRQAAGRGLQLLFYSVGIGQISSEVPQNLSASRPQDRQFILSSKKLLLSDSGFYLCAWSVRGSGQGQLFFGSGTQLSVL.

V is TRBV11-2 and J is TRBJ2-7; 12 bases match TRBD2. This CDR3 is built from 16 residues. The trim removed 5 bases at V and 4 bases at J, leaving 9 bases unmatched. The germline V gene has CDR1 SGHAT and CDR2 FQNNGV. Here the CDR3 reads CASSPMPGLAGYEQYF. CDR3 DNA sequence: TGTGCCAGCAGCCCTATGCCGGGACTAGCGGGTTACGAGCAGTACTTC.

The V and J genes are TRBV19 and TRBJ2-7, with unresolved D. The germline V gene encodes CDR1 LNHDA and CDR2 SQIVND (reference sequence). The CDR3 length is 13 residues. V was clipped by 6 bases and J by 3 bases, with 12 bases between them. The DNA for the CDR3 is TGTGCCAGTAGCCGCAGGCTAGGCTACGAGCAGTACTTC. This encodes CASSRRLGYEQYF.

The chain combines TRBV4-1 with TRBJ2-3; D gene ambiguous. The V gene lost 1 base and the J gene lost 6 bases, with 5 bases spanning the gap. Germline loops: CDR1 MGHRA, CDR2 YSYEKL. The CDR3 sequence is 12 residues long. CDR3 coding DNA: TGCGCCAGCAGCCAAGTGCTTGATACGCAGTATTTT. Translation gives CASSQVLDTQYF.

The chain links TRBV2 to TRBJ2-5, with no clear D. This CDR3 is built from 12 residues. Germline CDR1 SNHLY, CDR2 FYNNEI. V was trimmed by 7 bases and J by 2 bases, leaving 8 bases between them. The CDR3, as DNA: TGTGCCAGCAATTTTGCTCAAGAGACCCAGTACTTC. Translated, it gives CASNFAQETQYF.

This clone was seen a few times. The chain joins TRBV12-5 to TRBJ1-6, with D hard to call. The ends were cut back, 5 bases at V and 10 bases at J, with 12 bases in the middle. Germline CDR1 and CDR2: LGHNT and FRNRAP. The CDR3 has 13 residues. The CDR3 sequence: CASGIPGLSPLHF. The CDR3 DNA is TGTGCTAGTGGTATTCCGGGATTATCACCCCTCCACTTT.